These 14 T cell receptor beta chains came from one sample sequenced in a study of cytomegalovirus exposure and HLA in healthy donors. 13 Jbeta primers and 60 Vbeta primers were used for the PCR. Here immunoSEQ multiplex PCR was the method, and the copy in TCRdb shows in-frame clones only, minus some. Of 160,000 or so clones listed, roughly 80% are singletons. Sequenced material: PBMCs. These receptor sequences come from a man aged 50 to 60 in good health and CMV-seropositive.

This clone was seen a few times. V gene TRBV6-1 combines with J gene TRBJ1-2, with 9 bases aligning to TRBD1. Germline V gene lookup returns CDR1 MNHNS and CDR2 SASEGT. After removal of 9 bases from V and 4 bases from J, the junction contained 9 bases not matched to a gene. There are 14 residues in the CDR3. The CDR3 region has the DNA TGTGCCAGTCAGGAGGGACAGGGCGCCTATGGCTACACCTTC. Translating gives CASQEGQGAYGYTF.

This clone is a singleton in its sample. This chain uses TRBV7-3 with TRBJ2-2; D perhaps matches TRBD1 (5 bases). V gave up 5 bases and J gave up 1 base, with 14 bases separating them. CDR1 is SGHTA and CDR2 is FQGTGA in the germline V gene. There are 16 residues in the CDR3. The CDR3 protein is CASSLRRVENTGELFF. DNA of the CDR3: TGTGCCAGCAGCCTGCGCAGGGTTGAGAACACCGGGGAGCTGTTTTTT.

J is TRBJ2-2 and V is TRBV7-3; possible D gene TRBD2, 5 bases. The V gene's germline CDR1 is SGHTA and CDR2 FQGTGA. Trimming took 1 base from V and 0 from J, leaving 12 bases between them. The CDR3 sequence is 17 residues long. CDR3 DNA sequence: TGTGCCAGCAGCTTAAGCCCGCCCGGGGCGAACACCGGGGAGCTGTTTTTT. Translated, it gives CASSLSPPGANTGELFF.

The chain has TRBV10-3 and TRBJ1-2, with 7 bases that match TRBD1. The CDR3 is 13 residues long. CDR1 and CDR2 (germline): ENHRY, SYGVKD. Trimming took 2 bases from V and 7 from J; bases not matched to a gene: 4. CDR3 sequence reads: CAISEEGASGYTF. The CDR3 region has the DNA TGTGCCATCAGTGAGGAGGGGGCGAGTGGCTACACCTTC.

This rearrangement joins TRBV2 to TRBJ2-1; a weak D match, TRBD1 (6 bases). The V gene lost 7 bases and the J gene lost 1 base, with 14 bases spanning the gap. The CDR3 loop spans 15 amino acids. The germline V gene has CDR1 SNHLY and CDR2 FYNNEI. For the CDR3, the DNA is TGTGCCAGCACCGAGCAGGGGTCTTCCTACAATGAGCAGTTCTTC. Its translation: CASTEQGSSYNEQFF.

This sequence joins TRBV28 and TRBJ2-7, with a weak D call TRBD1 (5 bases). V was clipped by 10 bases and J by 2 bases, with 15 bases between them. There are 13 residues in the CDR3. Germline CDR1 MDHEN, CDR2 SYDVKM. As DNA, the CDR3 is TGTGCCACCAGGACACATGCTCCCTACGAGCAGTACTTC. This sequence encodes CATRTHAPYEQYF.

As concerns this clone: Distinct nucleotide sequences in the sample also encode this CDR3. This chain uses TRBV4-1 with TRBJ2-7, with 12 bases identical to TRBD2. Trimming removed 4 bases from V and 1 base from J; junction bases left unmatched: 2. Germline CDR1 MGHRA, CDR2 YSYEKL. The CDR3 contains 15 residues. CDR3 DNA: TGCGCCAGCAGCCGGGGACTAGCGGGTTCCTACGAGCAGTACTTC. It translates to CASSRGLAGSYEQYF.

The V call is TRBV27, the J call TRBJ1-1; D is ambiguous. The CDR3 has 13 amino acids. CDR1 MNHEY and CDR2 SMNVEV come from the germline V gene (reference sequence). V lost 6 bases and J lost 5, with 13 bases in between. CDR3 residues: CASSLNRVTEAFF. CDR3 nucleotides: TGTGCCAGCAGCCTTAACCGGGTGACTGAAGCTTTCTTT.

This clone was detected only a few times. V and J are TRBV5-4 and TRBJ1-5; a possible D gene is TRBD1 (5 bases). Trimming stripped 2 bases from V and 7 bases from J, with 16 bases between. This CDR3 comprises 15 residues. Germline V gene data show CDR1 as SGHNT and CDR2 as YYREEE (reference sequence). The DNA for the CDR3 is TGTGCCAGCAGCTTAGGGCCTCAGGGTGACCAGCCCCAGCATTTT. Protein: CASSLGPQGDQPQHF.

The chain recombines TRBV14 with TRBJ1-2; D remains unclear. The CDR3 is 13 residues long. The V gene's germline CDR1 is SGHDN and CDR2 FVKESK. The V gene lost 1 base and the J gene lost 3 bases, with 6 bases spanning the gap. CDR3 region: CASSQGSDYGYTF. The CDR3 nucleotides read TGTGCCAGCAGCCAAGGTAGCGACTATGGCTACACCTTC.

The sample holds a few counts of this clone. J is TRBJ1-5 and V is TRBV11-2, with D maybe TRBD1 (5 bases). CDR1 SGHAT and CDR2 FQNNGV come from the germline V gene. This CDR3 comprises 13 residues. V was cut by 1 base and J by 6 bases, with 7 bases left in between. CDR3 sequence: CASSLAGGQPQHF. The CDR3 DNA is TGTGCCAGCAGCTTAGCCGGGGGTCAGCCCCAGCATTTT.

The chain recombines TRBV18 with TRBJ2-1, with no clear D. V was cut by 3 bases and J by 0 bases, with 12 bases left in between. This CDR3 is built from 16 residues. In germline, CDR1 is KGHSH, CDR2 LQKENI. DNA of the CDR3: TGTGCCAGCTCACCTGGTCTAGTAAGCTCCTACAATGAGCAGTTCTTC. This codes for CASSPGLVSSYNEQFF. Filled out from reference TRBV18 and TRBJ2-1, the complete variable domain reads NAGVMQNPRHLVRRRGQEARLRCSPMKGHSHVYWYRQLPEEGLKFMVYLQKENIIDESGMPKERFSAEFPKEGPSILRIQQVVRGDSAAYFCASSPGLVSSYNEQFFGPGTRLTVL.

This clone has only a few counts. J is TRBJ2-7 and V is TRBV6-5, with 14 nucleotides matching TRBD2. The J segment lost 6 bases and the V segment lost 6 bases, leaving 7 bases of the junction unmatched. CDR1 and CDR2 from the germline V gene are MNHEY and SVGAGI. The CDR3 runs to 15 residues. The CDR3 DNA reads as TGTGCCAGCAGCCCGGGACTAGCGGGAGTAGCCGAGCAGTACTTC. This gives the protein CASSPGLAGVAEQYF.

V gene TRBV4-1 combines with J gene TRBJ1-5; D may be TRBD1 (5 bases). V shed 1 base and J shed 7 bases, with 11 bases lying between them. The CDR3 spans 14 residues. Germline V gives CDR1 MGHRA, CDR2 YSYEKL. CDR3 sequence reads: CASSQGRVGQPQHF. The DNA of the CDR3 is TGCGCCAGCAGCCAAGGCAGGGTTGGGCAGCCCCAGCATTTT.